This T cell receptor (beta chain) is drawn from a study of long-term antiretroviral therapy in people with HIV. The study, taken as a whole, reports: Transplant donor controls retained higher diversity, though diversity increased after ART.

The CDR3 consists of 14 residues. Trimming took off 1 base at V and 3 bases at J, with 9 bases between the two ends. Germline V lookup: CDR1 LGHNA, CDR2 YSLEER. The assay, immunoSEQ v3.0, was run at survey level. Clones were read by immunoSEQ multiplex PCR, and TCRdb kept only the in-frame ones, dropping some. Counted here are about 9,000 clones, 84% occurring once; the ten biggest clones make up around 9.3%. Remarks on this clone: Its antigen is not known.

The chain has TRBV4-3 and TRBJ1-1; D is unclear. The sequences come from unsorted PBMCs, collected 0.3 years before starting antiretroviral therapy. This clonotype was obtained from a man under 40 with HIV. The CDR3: CASSQGVADTEAFF. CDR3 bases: TGCGCCAGCAGCCAAGGAGTGGCCGACACTGAAGCTTTCTTT.